This paragraph covers one TCR beta chain sequence. What antigen it recognizes has not been identified. The library was prepared using 5' RACE. Each TCR library was prepared from about 3,400 ng of total RNA. For each sample, cDNA was synthesized in eight separate reactions using SMARTScribe reverse transcriptase. During cDNA synthesis, unique molecular identifiers containing a 6-nucleotide sample barcode were introduced by template switching. TCRalpha and TCRbeta cDNA was amplified by two nested PCRs of about 15 and 9 cycles, with bead purification after each PCR. Before amplification, the cDNA was treated with uracil DNA-glycosylase and purified using the QIAquick PCR purification kit. The second PCR added Illumina TruSeq-compatible adapters along with sample-specific barcodes. TapeStation and Qubit were used to check library quality and concentration, and 5 to 6.5 ng of each library went into the pool. Pooled libraries were sequenced on an Illumina HiSeq2500 single-index Rapid Run with 2 x 100 bp reads and custom sequencing primers. For the original study's pipeline: UMI-based consensus assembly with MiGEC version 1.2.6 was used to correct PCR and sequencing errors. MiXCR version 2.1.1 was used to carry out V(D)J alignment, clonotype assembly and CDR3 extraction. Gene usage, clonotype sharing and MAIT/NKT TCR abundance were normalised by analysing the top 1000, 10 000 and 20 000 clonotypes per sample. After downsampling to 27 000 UMIs, diversity was calculated as the inverse Simpson index using the vegan R package. Statistical testing used paired Mann-Whitney U tests on the discordant twin pairs and applied Benjamini-Hochberg correction for multiple testing. Based on TCRdb reprocessing of the reads, there is one entry per CDR3 protein sequence, and DNA is missing. TCRdb, not the authors, supplied the V and J calls. The table for this sample records around 450,000 distinct CDR3 sequences. The ten largest clones take up 2.4% of the sample.

The data originate from a study of monozygotic twins with inflammatory bowel disease (dated by TCRdb to between 2018 and 2020). Context from the whole study: In total, about 28 monozygotic twin pairs made up the full study: 19 Danish pairs, all IBD-discordant, plus nine German pairs, of which four were IBD-concordant and five were IBD-discordant. Each individual had, on average, about 151 000 unique TCRalpha sequences and 181 000 unique TCRbeta sequences available for analysis. Within discordant pairs, disease-associated traits were sought mainly by comparing IBD patients with their genetically identical healthy co-twins. The investigation overall reported the following: Differing immunosuppressive treatments among patients may have added background noise and inter-individual variability to the repertoires. No difference in repertoire similarity was observed between concordant and discordant twins, possibly owing to limited statistical power. Fewer clonotypes were shared with other individuals by IBD patients than by healthy twins, most markedly in patients showing signs of disease activity. A decrease in TCRbeta repertoire diversity, as measured by inverse Simpson index, was observed in IBD patients compared with their healthy co-twins. The analysis was unable to tell different T cell subtypes apart. The results gave no support for a single strong signal or clonotype linked to IBD.

The CDR3 covers 14 residues, taking in both the cysteine and the phenylalanine. DNA was not recorded. The germline V gene yields SGHTA for CDR1 and FQGNSA for CDR2. From each donor, an approximately 2.3 ml peripheral blood sample was drawn into PAXgene tubes and stored at -80 degrees C. Without T cell sorting, total RNA was isolated from whole blood using the PAXgene blood miRNA kit on an automated QIAcube. Peripheral blood from monozygotic twin pairs concordant or discordant for inflammatory bowel disease was subjected to deep TCRalpha and TCRbeta repertoire profiling with unique molecular barcoding. Smoking habits were recorded for all twin pairs, and individuals were classified as current, former or never smokers.

This chain joins TRBV7-2 to TRBJ2-3. Specimen: blood. The clonotype originates from a human donor with ulcerative colitis or Crohn's disease, or a healthy co-twin of an affected twin (not recorded which). The CDR3 region reads CASSARILADTQYF.